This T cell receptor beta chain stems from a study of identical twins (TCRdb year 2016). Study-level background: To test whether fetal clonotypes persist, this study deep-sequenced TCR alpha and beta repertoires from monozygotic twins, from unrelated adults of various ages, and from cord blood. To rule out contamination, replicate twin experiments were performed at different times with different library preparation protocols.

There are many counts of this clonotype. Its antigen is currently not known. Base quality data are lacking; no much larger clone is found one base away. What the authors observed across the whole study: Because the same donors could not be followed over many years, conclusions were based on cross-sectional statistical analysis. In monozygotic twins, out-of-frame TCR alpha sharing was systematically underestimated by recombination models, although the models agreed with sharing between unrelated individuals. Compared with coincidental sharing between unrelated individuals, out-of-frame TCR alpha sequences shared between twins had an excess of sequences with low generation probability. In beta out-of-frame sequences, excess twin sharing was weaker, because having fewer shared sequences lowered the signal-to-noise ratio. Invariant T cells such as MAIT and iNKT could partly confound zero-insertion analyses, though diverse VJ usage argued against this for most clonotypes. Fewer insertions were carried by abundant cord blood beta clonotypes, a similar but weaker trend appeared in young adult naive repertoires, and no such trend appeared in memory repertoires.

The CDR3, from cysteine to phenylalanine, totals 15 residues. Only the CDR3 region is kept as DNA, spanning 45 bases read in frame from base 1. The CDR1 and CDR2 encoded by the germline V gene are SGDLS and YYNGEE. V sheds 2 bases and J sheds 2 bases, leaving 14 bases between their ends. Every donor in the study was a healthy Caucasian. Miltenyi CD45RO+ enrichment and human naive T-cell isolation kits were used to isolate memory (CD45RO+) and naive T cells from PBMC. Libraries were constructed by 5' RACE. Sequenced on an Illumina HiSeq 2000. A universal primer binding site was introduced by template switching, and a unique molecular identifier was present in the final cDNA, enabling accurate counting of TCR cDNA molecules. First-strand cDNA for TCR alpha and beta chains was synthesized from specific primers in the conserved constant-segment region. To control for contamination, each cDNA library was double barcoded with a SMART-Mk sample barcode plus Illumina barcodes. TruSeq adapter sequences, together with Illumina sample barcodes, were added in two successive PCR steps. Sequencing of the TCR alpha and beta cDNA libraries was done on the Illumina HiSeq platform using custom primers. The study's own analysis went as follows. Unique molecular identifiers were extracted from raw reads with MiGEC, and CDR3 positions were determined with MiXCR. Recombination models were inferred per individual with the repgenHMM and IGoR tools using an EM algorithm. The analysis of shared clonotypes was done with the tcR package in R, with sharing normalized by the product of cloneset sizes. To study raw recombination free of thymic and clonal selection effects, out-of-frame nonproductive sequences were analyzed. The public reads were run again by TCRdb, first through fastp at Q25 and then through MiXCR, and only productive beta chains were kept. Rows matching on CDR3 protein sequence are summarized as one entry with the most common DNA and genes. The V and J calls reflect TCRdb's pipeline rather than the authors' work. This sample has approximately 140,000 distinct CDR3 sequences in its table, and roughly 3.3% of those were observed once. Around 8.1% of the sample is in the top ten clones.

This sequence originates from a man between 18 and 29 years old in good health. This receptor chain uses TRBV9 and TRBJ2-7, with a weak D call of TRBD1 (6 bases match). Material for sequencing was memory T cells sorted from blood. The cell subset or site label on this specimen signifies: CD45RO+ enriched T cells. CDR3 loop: CASSVLDRPTYEQYF. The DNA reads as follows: TGTGCCAGCAGCGTTTTAGACAGGCCCACCTACGAGCAGTACTTC.